A selection of T cell receptor beta chains follows, all from one sample in a study of OX40 agonist ivuxolimab in advanced cancers. Sequenced by immunoSEQ multiplex PCR; TCRdb stores in-frame clones only, minus some. The repertoire holds roughly 49,000 clones, over 75% seen once, with roughly 7.3% in the top ten. The material was CD4+ or CD8+ T cells sorted from blood, obtained in a trial of the OX40 agonist ivuxolimab. The receptor source for this set is an adult with an advanced solid tumor such as melanoma, head and neck, liver or kidney cancer. Both conserved end residues are part of each CDR3. A D gene is named only where the DNA matches it firmly. Expanded clones are given a class, and other clones once, few, many or no size at all.

abundance | d_gene | j_gene | v_gene | CDR3nt | CDR3aa
NA | NA | TRBJ1-2 | TRBV6-5 | TGTGCCAGCAGCCGAGTAGGCGATGGCTACACCTTC | CASSRVGDGYTF
NA | NA | TRBJ1-6 | TRBV5-6 | TGTGCCAGCAGCTTCGGGCACTTATATTCACCCCTCCACTTT | CASSFGHLYSPLHF
NA | TRBD1 | TRBJ1-1 | TRBV4-1 | TGCGCCAGCAGCCAAGCGGGCAGGGGGCTTGGGGACACTGAAGCTTTCTTT | CASSQAGRGLGDTEAFF
NA | NA | TRBJ2-5 | TRBV14 | TGTGCCAGCAGCCGAGAGAGGGGTGAAGAGACCCAGTACTTC | CASSRERGEETQYF
once | NA | TRBJ2-7 | TRBV11-2 | TGTGCCAGCAGCTTAGAGTCGGGAAGCTCCTACGAGCAGTACTTC | CASSLESGSSYEQYF
NA | NA | TRBJ1-1 | TRBV4-2 | TGTGCCAGCAGCCAAGATTCCTTTTTGGCGGGTAAAAACACTGAAGCTTTCTTT | CASSQDSFLAGKNTEAFF
NA | NA | TRBJ2-6 | TRBV5-1 | TGCGCCAGCAGCTTGGGTGAGACCGCGATCTCCTCTGGGGCCAACGTCCTGACTTTC | CASSLGETAISSGANVLTF
NA | TRBD2 | TRBJ2-7 | TRBV14 | TGTGCCAGCAGCCAAGGACTAGCGCCCTACGAGCAGTACTTC | CASSQGLAPYEQYF
NA | TRBD1 | TRBJ1-2 | TRBV23-1 | TGCGCCAGCAGTGAATCCGACAGGGGGATAGGCTATGGCTACACCTTC | CASSESDRGIGYGYTF
NA | NA | TRBJ2-7 | TRBV28 | TGTGCCAGCGGAGGGAGCAGGGATGACGAGCAGTACTTC | CASGGSRDDEQYF
NA | TRBD2 | TRBJ2-1 | TRBV12-5 | TGTGCTAGTGGTTTGGTACAGGGACTAGCGGGCACTGAGCAGTTCTTC | CASGLVQGLAGTEQFF
NA | NA | TRBJ1-2 | TRBV29-1 | TGCAGCGTTGAAGACCCGGGGGGTCCTGATGGCTACACCTTC | CSVEDPGGPDGYTF
NA | NA | TRBJ2-5 | TRBV6-5 | TGTGCCAGCAGTTACATAGTGGGCTCACAAGAGACCCAGTACTTC | CASSYIVGSQETQYF
few | TRBD1 | TRBJ2-7 | TRBV2 | TGTGCCAGCAGTCTTCCGCGCGGACAGGGCGACGAGCAGTACTTC | CASSLPRGQGDEQYF
NA | NA | TRBJ2-5 | TRBV7-7 | TGTGCCAGCAGCTTAATTAAGTTTGGGGCACAAGAGACCCAGTACTTC | CASSLIKFGAQETQYF
NA | TRBD2 | TRBJ2-7 | TRBV5-4 | TGTGCCAGCAGCTTAGGGGCGAGCGGGAGGGAGTACGAGCAGTACTTC | CASSLGASGREYEQYF